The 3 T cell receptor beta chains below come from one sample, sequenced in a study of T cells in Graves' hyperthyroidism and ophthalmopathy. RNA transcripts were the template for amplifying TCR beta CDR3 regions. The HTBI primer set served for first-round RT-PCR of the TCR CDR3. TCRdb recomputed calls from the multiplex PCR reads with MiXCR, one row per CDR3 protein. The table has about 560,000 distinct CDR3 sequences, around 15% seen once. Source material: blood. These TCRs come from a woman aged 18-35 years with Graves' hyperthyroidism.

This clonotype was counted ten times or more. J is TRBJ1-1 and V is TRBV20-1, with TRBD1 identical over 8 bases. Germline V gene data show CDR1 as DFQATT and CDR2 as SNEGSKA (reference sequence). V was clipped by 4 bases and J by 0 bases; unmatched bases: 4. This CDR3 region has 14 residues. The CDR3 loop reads CSATQGALNTEAFF. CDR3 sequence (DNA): TGCAGTGCTACCCAGGGGGCATTGAACACTGAAGCTTTCTTT.

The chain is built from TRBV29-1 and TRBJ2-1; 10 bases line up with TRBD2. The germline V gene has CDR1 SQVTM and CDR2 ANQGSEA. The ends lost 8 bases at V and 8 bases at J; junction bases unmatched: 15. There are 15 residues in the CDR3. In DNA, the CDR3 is TGCAGCACTACGGGTGCTAGCGGGAGTTTCTATGAGCAGTTCTTC. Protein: CSTTGASGSFYEQFF.

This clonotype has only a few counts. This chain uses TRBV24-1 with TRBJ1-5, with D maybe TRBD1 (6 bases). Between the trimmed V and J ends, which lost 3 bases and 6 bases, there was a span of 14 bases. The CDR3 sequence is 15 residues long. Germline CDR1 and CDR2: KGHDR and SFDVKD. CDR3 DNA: TGTGCCACCAGTGATCCCCGGACAGTGGGTCAGCCCCAGCATTTT. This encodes CATSDPRTVGQPQHF.